This T cell receptor beta chain was captured in a study of cytomegalovirus exposure and HLA in healthy donors. This PCR relied on a set of 60 Vbeta primers and 13 Jbeta primers. Data came from immunoSEQ multiplex PCR; TCRdb stores just in-frame clones and leaves some out. This sample has 150,000 or so clones, with approximately 80% found just once. Points on this clone: The limits of the CDR3 on the DNA are not certain, so only TCRdb's listed CDR3 is given.

Germline V lookup: CDR1 MNHEY, CDR2 SVGAGI. The length of the CDR3 is 14 amino acids, counting both ends. This chain uses TRBV6-5 with TRBJ2-1; whether TRBD2, the table's D call, matches the DNA was not checked. Sequencing used PBMCs. This TCR came from a man over 45 in good health and CMV-seropositive. CDR3 amino acids: CASTPEVAGGIKFF.